The T cell receptor beta chain described here comes from a study of blood T cell repertoires in COVID-19. Germline loops: CDR1 MNHEY, CDR2 SVGAGI. The CDR3 sequence is 15 residues long. Trimming pared 4 bases from V and 0 bases from J, leaving 10 bases between. This table comes from immunoSEQ multiplex PCR, and its TCRdb copy is limited to in-frame clones, with some not included. This table holds about 360,000 clones, over 70% found once. The material sequenced was peripheral blood. This sequence joins TRBV6-5 and TRBJ2-1; weak D call: TRBD2 (5 bases). The clonotype originates from a man aged 25-45 years with active or convalescent COVID-19. CDR3 coding DNA: TGTGCCAGCAGTTTGCTAGGGAGCTCCTACAATGAGCAGTTCTTC. This codes for CASSLLGSSYNEQFF.